This passage covers 8 T cell receptor beta chains from one sample sequenced in a study of spatial heterogeneity in lung cancer. TCRdb ran MiXCR on the 5' RACE reads and lists one entry per CDR3 protein. Here the sample spans 8,500 to 10,000 distinct CDR3 sequences, around 8.9% being singletons. The time point was: sample taken at primary tumor resection. No antigen is known for these receptors. Findings of the study overall: Within tumors, counts of expanded alpha and beta TCRs tracked tumor mutation counts.

Sample: lung tumor tissue, taken at surgery. The receptors shown here come from a male donor with early-stage non-small cell lung cancer.

This clonotype was recorded at least ten times. The CDR3 DNA follows: TGCAGTGCTACCGGAGGACTAGCGGGAGTGAATGAGCAGTTCTTC. Translation: CSATGGLAGVNEQFF. The chain employs TRBV20-1 and TRBJ2-1; 13 bases agree with TRBD2. The junction had 7 bases not matched to a gene; V was cut back by 4 bases and J by 7 bases. CDR1 and CDR2 (germline): DFQATT, SNEGSKA (reference sequence). There are 15 residues in the CDR3.

This clonotype occurred many times. The V and J genes are TRBV4-3 and TRBJ1-1; TRBD1 matches 10 bases. Germline V gives CDR1 LGHNA, CDR2 YSLEER. Unmatched junction bases numbered 9, after V lost 4 bases and J lost 4 bases. CDR3 length: 16 amino acids. In DNA form, the CDR3 reads TGCGCCAGCAGCCCCCGGACAGGGGGTGAAGTCACTGAAGCTTTCTTT. As protein: CASSPRTGGEVTEAFF.

This clonotype was picked up many times. V and J are TRBV7-9 and TRBJ1-1, with D unresolved. CDR1 is SEHNR, CDR2 FQNEAQ, per germline (reference sequence). The length of the CDR3 is 15 residues. V lost 5 bases to trimming and J lost 5 bases, with 18 bases between them. CDR3 in DNA: TGTGCCAGCAGCGGGAGCGGTGTTTGGAGGACTGAAGCTTTCTTT. It encodes CASSGSGVWRTEAFF.

Within the sample, this clonotype is medium-sized (0.01 to 0.1%). The V gene is TRBV10-2, the J gene TRBJ2-1; D possibly corresponds to TRBD1 (6 bases). Trimming took off 10 bases at V and 0 bases at J, with 19 bases between the two ends. The CDR3 is made up of 16 amino acids. Germline CDR1 is WSHSY and CDR2 is SAAADI. The CDR3 here is CATSDRTRTSYNEQFF. CDR3 DNA: TGCGCCACTTCAGACAGGACTCGAACCTCCTACAATGAGCAGTTCTTC.

This clonotype was seen only a few times. This rearrangement joins TRBV2 to TRBJ2-3; D remains unclear. Germline CDR1 and CDR2: SNHLY and FYNNEI. CDR3 length equals 13 residues. The germline V and J ends were trimmed by 6 bases and 0 bases, with 7 bases remaining between them. The CDR3 coding sequence is TGTGCCAGCAGCCTGGAAAGCACAGATACGCAGTATTTT. The encoded protein is CASSLESTDTQYF. Based on the CDR3 plus reference TRBV2 and TRBJ2-3, the full variable domain is EPEVTQTPSHQVTQMGQEVILRCVPISNHLYFYWYRQILGQKVEFLVSFYNNEISEKSEIFDDQFSVERPDGSNFTLKIRSTKLEDSAMYFCASSLESTDTQYFGPGTRLTVL.

This clonotype was seen many times. V is TRBV7-3 and J is TRBJ2-7; D is possibly TRBD2 (6 bases). Trimming shortened V by 3 bases and J by 3 bases, and 9 bases separated the two germline ends. Looked up from germline, CDR1 is SGHTA and CDR2 is FQGTGA. The CDR3 loop spans 13 amino acids. In DNA form, the CDR3 reads TGTGCCAGCAGCTTGGAGGAGGGCTACGAGCAGTACTTC. It yields the protein CASSLEEGYEQYF.

The rearrangement uses TRBV9 and TRBJ2-7; D is unclear. This CDR3 is built from 13 residues. V was trimmed by 0 bases and J by 7 bases, leaving 11 bases between them. Germline V gene lookup returns CDR1 SGDLS and CDR2 YYNGEE. The CDR3 DNA reads as TGTGCCAGCAGCGTAGGGGTCCCCGGGGAGCAGTACTTC. This gives the protein CASSVGVPGEQYF.

This clonotype showed up just a few times. The chain combines TRBV7-2 with TRBJ2-2, with TRBD2 as a possible D gene (6 bases). Germline CDR1 SGHTA, CDR2 FQGNSA. Trimming removed 1 base at V and 6 bases at J, with 21 bases between. The CDR3 totals 18 residues. CDR3 nucleotide sequence: TGTGCCAGCAGCTTAGTTGGTGGCGGGGCCGTCTTCGCCGGGGAGCTGTTTTTT. Protein sequence: CASSLVGGGAVFAGELFF.